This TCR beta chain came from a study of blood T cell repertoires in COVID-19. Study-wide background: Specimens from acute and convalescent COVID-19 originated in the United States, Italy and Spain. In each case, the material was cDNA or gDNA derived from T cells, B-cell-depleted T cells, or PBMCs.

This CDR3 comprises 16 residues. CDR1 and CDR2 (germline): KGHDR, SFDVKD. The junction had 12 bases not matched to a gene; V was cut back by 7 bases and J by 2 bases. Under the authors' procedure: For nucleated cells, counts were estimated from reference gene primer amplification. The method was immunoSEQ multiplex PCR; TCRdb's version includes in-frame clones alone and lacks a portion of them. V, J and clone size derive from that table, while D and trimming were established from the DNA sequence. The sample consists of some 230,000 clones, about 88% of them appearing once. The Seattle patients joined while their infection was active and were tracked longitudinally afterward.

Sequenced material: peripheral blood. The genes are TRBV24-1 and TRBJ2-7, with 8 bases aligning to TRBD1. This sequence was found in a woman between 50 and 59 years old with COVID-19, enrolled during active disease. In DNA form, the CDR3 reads TGTGCCACCAGCGGTTATACCGGGACAGGTGCCTACGAGCAGTACTTC. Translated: CATSGYTGTGAYEQYF.